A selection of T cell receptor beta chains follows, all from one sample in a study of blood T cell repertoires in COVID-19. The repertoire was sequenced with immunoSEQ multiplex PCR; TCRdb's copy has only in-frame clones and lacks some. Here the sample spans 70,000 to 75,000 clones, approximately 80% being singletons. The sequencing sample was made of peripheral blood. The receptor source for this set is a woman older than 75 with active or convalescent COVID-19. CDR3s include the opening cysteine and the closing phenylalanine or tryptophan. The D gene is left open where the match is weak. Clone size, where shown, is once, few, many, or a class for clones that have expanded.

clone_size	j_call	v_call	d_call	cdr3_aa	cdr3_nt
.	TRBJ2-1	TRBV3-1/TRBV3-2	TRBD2	CASSPGLAGYEQFF	TGTGCCAGCAGCCCGGGACTAGCGGGGTATGAGCAGTTCTTC
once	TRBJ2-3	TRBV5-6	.	CASSAEGNRVDTQYF	TGTGCCAGCAGCGCGGAGGGTAATAGAGTGGATACGCAGTATTTT
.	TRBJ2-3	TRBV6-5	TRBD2	CASSGRAGSDTQYF	TGTGCCAGTAGCGGGAGGGCCGGTTCAGATACGCAGTATTTT
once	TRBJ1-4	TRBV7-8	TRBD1	CASSSDQGVTEKLFF	TGTGCCAGCAGCTCGGACCAGGGGGTGACTGAAAAACTGTTTTTT
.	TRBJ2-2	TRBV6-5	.	CASRYRTQTNTGELFF	TGTGCCAGCAGATACAGGACACAAACGAACACCGGGGAGCTGTTTTTT
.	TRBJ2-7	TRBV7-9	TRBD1	CASSPGQGDEYF	TGTGCCAGCAGCCCTGGACAGGGGGACGAGTACTTC
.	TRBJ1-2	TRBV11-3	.	CASSPLEVYGYTF	TGTGCCAGCAGCCCTCTGGAGGTCTATGGCTACACCTTC
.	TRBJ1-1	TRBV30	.	CAWAQGPPGNTEAFF	TGTGCCTGGGCCCAGGGCCCCCCAGGAAACACTGAAGCTTTCTTT
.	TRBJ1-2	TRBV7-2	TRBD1	CASSPDGTGIYGYTF	TGTGCCAGCAGCCCAGATGGGACAGGGATTTATGGCTACACCTTC
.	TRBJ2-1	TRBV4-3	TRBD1	CASSQGAYGQGDNEQFF	TGCGCCAGCAGCCAAGGCGCGTACGGACAGGGTGACAATGAGCAGTTCTTC
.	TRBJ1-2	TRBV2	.	CASSERGTVNGYTF	TGTGCCAGCAGTGAGCGGGGGACGGTTAATGGCTACACCTTC